The T cell receptor beta chain under discussion was sequenced for a study of CD4+ T cells in melanoma. Study-level results: A reported correlation linked neoantigen-specific CD4+ T cells to CD8+, macrophage and B cell function.

Details on this clone: Its antigen is still unknown.

Generated by immunoSEQ multiplex PCR, the TCRdb table keeps only in-frame clones and is missing some. The table has over 9,000 clones, approximately 70% seen once. Trimming cost V 4 bases and J 8 bases, with 16 bases left between them. The CDR3 covers 15 residues. Germline assignment: CDR1 SGHDT and CDR2 YYEEEE. The rearrangement links TRBV5-6 to TRBJ1-6; no reliable D call. Source material: cells from a culture (not recorded whether cultured in vitro). This receptor was identified in a human donor with melanoma. The chain's CDR3 is CASSLRGGRDSPLHF. In nucleotides, the CDR3 is TGTGCCAGCAGCCTCCGGGGAGGGAGAGATTCACCCCTCCACTTT. Supplemented by reference TRBV5-6 and TRBJ1-6, the full variable domain reads DAGVTQSPTHLIKTRGQQVTLRCSPKSGHDTVSWYQQALGQGPQFIFQYYEEEERQRGNFPDRFSGHQFPNYSSELNVNALLLGDSALYLCASSLRGGRDSPLHFGNGTRLTVT.